A single sample gave rise to the 9 T cell receptor beta chains below, sequenced in a study of T cell responses to AZD1222 COVID-19 vaccine. Clones were sequenced by immunoSEQ multiplex PCR, and TCRdb holds only the in-frame ones, with some missing. The repertoire includes about 160,000 clones, approximately 90% of them detected once, and 0.9% to 1.2% sits in the top ten. The sequences come from peripheral blood, collected 28 days after the second AZD1222 dose. These receptors originate from an adult who received the AZD1222 COVID-19 vaccine.

The chain couples TRBV19 to TRBJ2-1; D gene uncertain. The V end lost 1 base, the J end lost 5 bases, and 12 bases lay between the germline ends. The CDR3 spans 15 residues. Per the germline V gene, CDR1 is LNHDA and CDR2 is SQIVND (reference sequence). As DNA, the CDR3 is TGTGCCAGTAGTATAGCGAACAGACCTGACAATGAGCAGTTCTTC. Its translation: CASSIANRPDNEQFF.

This chain joins TRBV10-2 and TRBJ1-4; maybe TRBD1 (5 bases). The CDR3 contains 15 residues. V was trimmed by 0 bases and J by 8 bases, leaving 13 bases between them. The germline CDR1 and CDR2 sequences are WSHSY and SAAADI. The CDR3, as DNA: TGCGCCAGCAGTGAGTCAGGCAGGGCGTGGGAAAAACTGTTTTTT. It translates to CASSESGRAWEKLFF.

The chain carries TRBV6-5 and TRBJ1-4, with 10 bases aligning to TRBD1. In germline, CDR1 is MNHEY, CDR2 SVGAGI. V shed 5 bases, J shed 5 bases, and the junction held 2 bases outside the gene matches. The CDR3 is made up of 14 amino acids. CDR3 loop: CASSRDRGNEKLFF. CDR3 DNA sequence: TGTGCCAGCAGTCGGGACAGGGGAAATGAAAAACTGTTTTTT.

The chain has TRBV15 and TRBJ1-1; the D gene is possibly TRBD1 (6 bases). Germline CDR1 and CDR2: LNHNV and YYDKDF (reference sequence). This CDR3 spans 16 amino acids. The V end lost 0 bases, the J end lost 0 bases, and 11 bases lay between the germline ends. The CDR3 nucleotides are TGTGCCACCAGCAGAGAAAACAGGGAGATGAACACTGAAGCTTTCTTT. It encodes CATSRENREMNTEAFF.

The V call is TRBV9, the J call TRBJ2-3; tentatively, D is TRBD2 (7 bases). The CDR3 is 15 amino acids. Trimming pared 1 base from V and 8 bases from J, leaving 17 bases between. CDR1 and CDR2 from the germline V gene are SGDLS and YYNGEE. CDR3 nucleotides: TGTGCCAGCAGCGTAATAAGCGGGGAGGGGGGTACGCAGTATTTT. Residues: CASSVISGEGGTQYF.

The chain uses TRBV5-6 and TRBJ2-5; unclear D gene. The CDR3 loop spans 14 amino acids. CDR1 SGHDT and CDR2 YYEEEE come from the germline V gene. Trimming stripped 1 base from V and 1 base from J, with 8 bases between. The CDR3 DNA follows: TGTGCCAGCAGCTTGCTGGACGGCCAAGAGACCCAGTACTTC. This encodes CASSLLDGQETQYF.

This clone was seen a single time. The chain uses TRBV12-3 or TRBV12-4 and TRBJ1-2, with D maybe TRBD1 (6 bases). The CDR3 sequence is 13 residues long. Trimming cost V 2 bases and J 4 bases, with 8 bases left between them. CDR3 sequence (DNA): TGTGCCAGCAGTTTAAAACAGGGCTATGGCTACACCTTC. Translating gives CASSLKQGYGYTF.

This rearrangement joins TRBV19 to TRBJ1-1; the D gene is possibly TRBD1 (6 bases). Germline V gene data show CDR1 as LNHDA and CDR2 as SQIVND (reference sequence). The length of the CDR3 is 15 residues. Trimming took off 1 base at V and 3 bases at J, with 12 bases between the two ends. The CDR3 DNA is TGTGCCAGTAGTATAGGGGCAGGGGCGGACACTGAAGCTTTCTTT. Its translation: CASSIGAGADTEAFF.

The chain uses TRBV7-9 and TRBJ2-1, with D uncertain. The germline gives CDR1 SEHNR, CDR2 FQNEAQ (reference sequence). Trimming took off 5 bases at V and 0 bases at J, with 11 bases between the two ends. There are 15 residues in the CDR3. The CDR3 region has the DNA TGTGCCAGCAGCCCGCCCGGCTACTCCTACAATGAGCAGTTCTTC. Its protein product is CASSPPGYSYNEQFF.